The source of this T cell receptor beta chain is a study of cytomegalovirus exposure and HLA in healthy donors. Whole-study results and caveats: TCR beta V- and J-gene trimming, according to a later analysis, was linked to a missense DCLRE1C variant.

Primers: 60 Vbeta forward and 13 Jbeta reverse. This table comes from immunoSEQ multiplex PCR, and its TCRdb copy is limited to in-frame clones, with some not included. This sample has around 94,000 clones, with 75% to 85% found just once. As for this clone: Its cognate antigen is unknown.

After removal of 7 bases from V and 2 bases from J, the junction contained 4 bases not matched to a gene. The CDR3 consists of 14 residues. The germline V gene encodes CDR1 MNHEY and CDR2 SVGAGI. This sequence was found in a woman aged 40 to 50 in good health and CMV-seronegative. Sequencing used PBMCs. The chain is built from TRBV6-5 and TRBJ1-1, with 10 bases lining up with TRBD1. The CDR3 bases are TGTGCCAGCAACCGGGACAGGGGTAACACTGAAGCTTTCTTT. Its translation: CASNRDRGNTEAFF.